This T cell receptor (beta chain) was retrieved from a study of OX40 agonist ivuxolimab in advanced cancers. V was pared by 1 base and J by 5 bases, with 7 bases of the junction left unmatched. Germline V CDR1 and CDR2: SEHNR, FQNEAQ (reference sequence). This CDR3 has 16 amino acids. The investigators sampled blood at baseline, at cycle 4 day 1, and at cycle 7 day 1. As to this clone: The target antigen is unknown.

This table comes from immunoSEQ multiplex PCR, and its TCRdb copy is limited to in-frame clones, with some not included. Among about 100,000 clones listed, 85% to 90% were seen once. Study-level results: There was clonal expansion of CD4+ and CD8+ blood T cells by week 6 at 0.1 to 3.0 mg/kg.

The rearrangement links TRBV7-9 to TRBJ1-1; 10 bases map to TRBD1. The sample in question was CD4+ or CD8+ T cells sorted from blood, obtained in a trial of the OX40 agonist ivuxolimab. This TCR was recovered from an adult with an advanced solid tumor such as melanoma, head and neck, liver or kidney cancer. The CDR3 bases are TGTGCCAGCAGCTTAGTACGGACAGGGGGAGGAACTGAAGCTTTCTTT. Encoded protein: CASSLVRTGGGTEAFF.